Listed below are T cell receptor beta chains from one sample, sequenced in a study of blood T cell repertoires in COVID-19. Some clones are missing from TCRdb's copy, which holds only in-frame ones; the method was immunoSEQ multiplex PCR. The sample has more than 200,000 clones; around 90% are singletons. Sample: peripheral blood. The origin of the receptors is a human donor in a cohort sampled during active COVID-19. CDR3s include the opening cysteine and the closing phenylalanine or tryptophan. A D gene is named only where the DNA matches it firmly. A row's size may be missing; if present it is once, few, many or a size class.

j_gene | d_gene | v_gene | abundance | CDR3aa | CDR3nt
TRBJ2-7 | NA | TRBV2 | NA | CASSDLVYRKAYEQYF | TGTGCCAGCAGTGATTTAGTGTACAGGAAGGCCTACGAGCAGTACTTC
TRBJ1-2 | TRBD1 | TRBV6-5 | NA | CASSPGQTNYGYTF | TGTGCCAGCAGCCCGGGACAGACTAACTATGGCTACACCTTC
TRBJ1-6 | TRBD1 | TRBV6-6 | NA | CASSYVGQGDSPLHF | TGTGCCAGCAGTTATGTGGGACAGGGAGATTCACCCCTCCACTTT
TRBJ2-7 | NA | TRBV5-6 | NA | CASSLTPRSSYEQYF | TGTGCCAGCAGCTTAACTCCCCGGAGCTCCTACGAGCAGTACTTC
TRBJ1-2 | NA | TRBV19 | NA | CASIPGARIYYGYTF | TGTGCCAGTATTCCAGGGGCGAGGATCTACTATGGCTACACCTTC
TRBJ1-6 | NA | TRBV5-6 | few | CASSLLGANSPLHF | TGTGCCAGCAGCTTGTTAGGGGCTAATTCACCCCTCCACTTT
TRBJ1-6 | NA | TRBV5-1 | once | CASSLDGVSGSPLHF | TGCGCCAGCAGCTTGGATGGGGTGTCGGGATCACCCCTCCACTTT
TRBJ1-2 | NA | TRBV5-1 | NA | CASSLGEMRGYTF | TGCGCCAGCAGCTTGGGGGAGATGAGGGGCTACACCTTC
TRBJ1-4 | NA | TRBV21-1 | NA | CASSNGGDSSTNEKLFF | TGTGCCAGCAGCAACGGCGGAGACAGCTCAACTAATGAAAAACTGTTTTTT
TRBJ1-1 | NA | TRBV4-3 | once | CASSQAKNTEAFF | TGCGCCAGCAGCCAGGCCAAGAACACTGAAGCTTTCTTT
TRBJ2-7 | TRBD1 | TRBV3-1/TRBV3-2 | NA | CASSPSRTGGHEQYF | TGTGCCAGCAGCCCTTCTCGGACAGGGGGCCACGAGCAGTACTTC
TRBJ2-7 | NA | TRBV1 | NA | CTSSLEDRVIPEQYF | TGCACCAGCAGTCTGGAGGACAGGGTGATCCCCGAGCAGTACTTC
TRBJ2-7 | TRBD2 | TRBV30 | NA | CAWSPPLGTSYEQYF | TGTGCCTGGAGTCCACCACTCGGGACTAGCTACGAGCAGTACTTC
TRBJ2-7 | NA | TRBV30 | NA | CAWRWGHEQYF | TGTGCCTGGAGGTGGGGCCACGAGCAGTACTTC
TRBJ1-1 | TRBD1 | TRBV18 | NA | CASSPLRDSSLIEAFF | TGTGCCAGCTCACCTTTACGGGACAGTAGCTTAATTGAAGCTTTCTTT
TRBJ1-2 | NA | TRBV11-2 | NA | CASSERNYGYTF | TGTGCCAGCAGTGAGAGAAACTATGGCTACACCTTC
TRBJ2-7 | NA | TRBV15 | NA | CATSRSTENEGEQYF | TGTGCCACCAGCAGATCGACCGAAAACGAGGGCGAGCAGTACTTC
TRBJ1-3 | TRBD1 | TRBV5-1 | few | CASSLWTGVGNTIYF | TGCGCCAGCAGCTTGTGGACAGGGGTAGGAAACACCATATATTTT
TRBJ1-1 | NA | TRBV30 | NA | CAWSVEPAEAFF | TGTGCCTGGAGTGTCGAGCCCGCTGAAGCTTTCTTT
TRBJ1-2 | NA | TRBV6-5 | few | CASSRGQDYYGYTF | TGTGCCAGCAGCCGCGGGCAGGATTACTATGGCTACACCTTC
TRBJ1-1 | NA | TRBV6-5 | once | CASGRVNTEAFF | TGTGCCAGCGGGAGGGTGAACACTGAAGCTTTCTTT
TRBJ2-3 | TRBD2 | TRBV10-2 | NA | CASTTTGGLGSDTQYF | TGCGCCAGCACCACAACCGGGGGACTAGGATCAGATACGCAGTATTTT
TRBJ1-1 | TRBD1 | TRBV7-8 | NA | CASSSETGGAEAFF | TGTGCCAGCAGCTCAGAGACAGGGGGAGCTGAAGCTTTCTTT
TRBJ1-2 | NA | TRBV9 | NA | CASSPPGLIYGYTF | TGTGCCAGCAGCCCTCCGGGGTTGATCTATGGCTACACCTTC
TRBJ2-2 | TRBD2 | TRBV15 | once | CATSRMGTSGRIGTGELFF | TGTGCCACCAGCAGAATGGGGACTAGCGGGAGAATCGGCACCGGGGAGCTGTTTTTT
TRBJ1-4 | TRBD1 | TRBV5-1 | NA | CASSGGQSNFNEKLFF | TGCGCCAGCAGCGGGGGACAGAGTAACTTTAATGAAAAACTGTTTTTT
TRBJ1-5 | NA | TRBV5-4 | NA | CASSSGSNQPQHF | TGTGCCAGCAGCTCAGGGAGCAATCAGCCCCAGCATTTT
TRBJ2-7 | TRBD1 | TRBV5-4 | NA | CASSWTGSREQYF | TGTGCCAGCAGCTGGACAGGGTCGCGCGAGCAGTACTTC
TRBJ1-2 | TRBD1 | TRBV6-5 | NA | CASRSSGGYGYTF | TGTGCCAGCAGATCGTCAGGGGGCTATGGCTACACCTTC
TRBJ2-7 | TRBD1 | TRBV6-5 | NA | CASSLRDRVTYEQYF | TGTGCCAGCAGCCTCCGGGACAGGGTGACCTACGAGCAGTACTTC
TRBJ1-4 | NA | TRBV5-1 | NA | CASSLGPEYPGVNEKLFF | TGCGCCAGCAGCTTGGGTCCCGAGTACCCCGGAGTTAATGAAAAACTGTTTTTT
TRBJ2-5 | NA | TRBV5-1 | once | CASSLGSGRLGTQYF | TGCGCCAGCAGCTTGGGGAGCGGGCGACTTGGGACCCAGTACTTC
TRBJ1-2 | NA | TRBV19 | once | CASGENYGYTF | TGTGCCAGCGGGGAGAACTATGGCTACACCTTC
TRBJ2-1 | TRBD2 | TRBV13 | NA | CASSLNSGGDNEQFF | TGTGCCAGCAGCTTAAACAGCGGGGGGGACAATGAGCAGTTCTTC
TRBJ2-1 | NA | TRBV15 | NA | CATSREASLSYNEQFF | TGTGCCACCAGCAGAGAAGCCTCTCTATCCTACAATGAGCAGTTCTTC
TRBJ2-2 | NA | TRBV11-2 | NA | CASSALTGNTGELFF | TGTGCCAGCAGCGCACTGACAGGGAACACCGGGGAGCTGTTTTTT
TRBJ1-4 | TRBD1 | TRBV30 | NA | CACTGVGNEKLFF | TGTGCCTGCACAGGGGTTGGTAATGAAAAACTGTTTTTT
TRBJ2-1 | TRBD2 | TRBV5-1 | NA | CASGVAGGPTYNEQFF | TGCGCCAGCGGGGTAGCGGGAGGCCCAACCTACAATGAGCAGTTCTTC
TRBJ2-5 | TRBD1 | TRBV11-2 | NA | CASSLGQGARETQYF | TGTGCCAGCAGCTTGGGACAGGGGGCCCGGGAGACCCAGTACTTC
TRBJ2-5 | NA | TRBV6-5 | NA | CASSRRGETQYF | TGTGCCAGCAGTCGCAGGGGAGAGACCCAGTACTTC
TRBJ2-4 | TRBD1 | TRBV18 | NA | CASSPPYSLDRGRKNIQYF | TGTGCCAGCTCTCCCCCTTATTCCTTGGACAGGGGAAGGAAAAACATTCAGTACTTC
TRBJ2-1 | NA | TRBV5-1 | NA | CASSPGYEQFF | TGCGCCAGCAGCCCAGGGTATGAGCAGTTCTTC
TRBJ2-5 | NA | TRBV30 | NA | CAWSSETQYF | TGTGCCTGGAGTTCGGAGACCCAGTACTTC
TRBJ2-7 | NA | TRBV10-3 | once | CAIGAAGTNEQYF | TGTGCCATCGGGGCCGCGGGAACCAACGAGCAGTACTTC
TRBJ2-5 | NA | TRBV7-2 | once | CASSLVLSETQYF | TGTGCCAGCAGCTTAGTACTATCAGAGACCCAGTACTTC
TRBJ1-2 | NA | TRBV7-2 | NA | CASSETGNDYGYTF | TGTGCCAGCAGCGAAACAGGGAATGACTATGGCTACACCTTC
TRBJ2-1 | NA | TRBV6-2/TRBV6-3 | NA | CASSYHLGTGGGQFF | TGTGCCAGCAGTTACCACCTTGGGACAGGCGGGGGGCAGTTCTTC
TRBJ1-5 | NA | TRBV18 | NA | CASSPGLDQPQHF | TGTGCCAGCTCACCTGGACTTGATCAGCCCCAGCATTTT